This TCR beta chain was sequenced during a study of identical twins. Each CDR3 protein gets one entry after TCRdb re-called the 5' RACE reads with MiXCR. The data show 1.5 million to 2 million distinct CDR3 sequences, with roughly a third seen just once and about 0.25% held by the top ten. The CDR3 covers 15 residues. The germline V gene encodes CDR1 KGHDR and CDR2 SFDVKD. V shed 5 bases and J 0 bases; nucleotides not matched to a gene: 3. This clonotype was detected ten times or more. Sequences were obtained from cord blood. The chain is built from TRBV24-1 and TRBJ2-1; TRBD1 matches 7 bases. This sequence originates from a newborn girl in good health. CDR3: CATSATGSSYNEQFF. CDR3 DNA sequence: TGTGCCACCAGTGCGACAGGGAGCTCCTACAATGAGCAGTTCTTC.